This T cell receptor (beta chain) is from a study of T cells in Graves' hyperthyroidism and ophthalmopathy. Study background: Sampling of peripheral blood happened at initial diagnosis, prior to any treatment.

Amplification of TCR beta CDR3 regions was performed using RNA transcripts as template. A set of HTBI primers served as the primers for a first-round RT-PCR of the TCR CDR3. Each CDR3 protein gets one entry after TCRdb re-called the multiplex PCR reads with MiXCR. The sample has 600,000 or so distinct CDR3 sequences, around 15% seen once; the top ten hold 3.8%. CDR1 is DFQATT, CDR2 SNEGSKA, per germline (reference sequence). The germline V and J ends were trimmed by 4 bases and 2 bases, with 12 bases remaining between them. This CDR3 has 13 residues. Study-wide results and limits: Onset of ophthalmopathy came a median 6.5 months after the model predicted it. Patients with ophthalmopathy were separated from those with stable hyperthyroidism by a 13 V-J model.

Ten or more counts support this clonotype. Its antigen is still unknown. This chain joins TRBV20-1 and TRBJ2-7, with D unresolved. The sample consisted of blood. The clonotype originates from a woman aged 30 to 39 with Graves' hyperthyroidism. The CDR3 protein is CSAIQGPTYEQYF. CDR3 DNA: TGCAGTGCTATACAAGGGCCCACCTACGAGCAGTACTTC.